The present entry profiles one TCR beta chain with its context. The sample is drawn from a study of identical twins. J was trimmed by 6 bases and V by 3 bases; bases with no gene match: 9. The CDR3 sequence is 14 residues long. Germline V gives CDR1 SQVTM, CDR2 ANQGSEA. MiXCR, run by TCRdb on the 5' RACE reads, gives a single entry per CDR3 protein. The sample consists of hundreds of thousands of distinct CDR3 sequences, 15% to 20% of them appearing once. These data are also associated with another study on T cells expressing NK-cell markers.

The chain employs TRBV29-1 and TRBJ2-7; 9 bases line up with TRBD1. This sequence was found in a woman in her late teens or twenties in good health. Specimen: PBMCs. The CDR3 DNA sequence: TGCAGCGTTGATAACGGACAGGGGAGACGCGAGCAGTACTTC. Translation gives CSVDNGQGRREQYF.